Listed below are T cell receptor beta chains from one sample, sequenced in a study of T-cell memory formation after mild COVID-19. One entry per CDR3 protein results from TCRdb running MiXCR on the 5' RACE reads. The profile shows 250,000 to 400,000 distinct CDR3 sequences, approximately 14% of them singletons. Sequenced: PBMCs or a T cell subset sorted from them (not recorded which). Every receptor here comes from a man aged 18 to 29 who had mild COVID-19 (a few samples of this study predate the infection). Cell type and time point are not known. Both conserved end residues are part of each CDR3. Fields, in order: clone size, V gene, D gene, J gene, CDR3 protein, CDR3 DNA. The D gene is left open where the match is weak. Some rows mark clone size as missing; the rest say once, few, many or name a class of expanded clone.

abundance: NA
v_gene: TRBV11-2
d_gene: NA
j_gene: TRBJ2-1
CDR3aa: CASSSTGPSQFF
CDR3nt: TGTGCCAGCAGCTCAACGGGTCCATCGCAGTTCTTC

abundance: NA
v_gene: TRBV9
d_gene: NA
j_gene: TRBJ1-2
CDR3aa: CASSVATPGIYGYTF
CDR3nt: TGTGCCAGCAGCGTAGCTACTCCGGGTATCTATGGCTACACCTTC

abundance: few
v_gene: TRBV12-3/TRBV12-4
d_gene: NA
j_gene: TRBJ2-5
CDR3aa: CASSSGPETQYF
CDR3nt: TGTGCCAGCAGTTCAGGGCCAGAGACCCAGTACTTC

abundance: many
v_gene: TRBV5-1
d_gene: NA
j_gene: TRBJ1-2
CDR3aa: CASSPLSSTVIYGYTF
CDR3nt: TGCGCCAGCAGCCCTCTTTCCTCGACGGTAATCTATGGCTACACCTTC

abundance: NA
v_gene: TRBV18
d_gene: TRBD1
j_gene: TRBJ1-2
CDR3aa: CASSTKTGSYYGYTF
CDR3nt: TGTGCCAGCTCAACAAAGACAGGGAGTTACTATGGCTACACCTTC

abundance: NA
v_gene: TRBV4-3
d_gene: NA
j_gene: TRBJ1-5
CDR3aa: CASSQGAYSNQPQHF
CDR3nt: TGCGCCAGCAGCCAAGGGGCCTATAGCAATCAGCCCCAGCATTTT

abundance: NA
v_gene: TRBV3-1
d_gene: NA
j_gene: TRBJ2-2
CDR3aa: CASSPAGPTGELFF
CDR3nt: TGTGCCAGCAGCCCAGCTGGGCCCACCGGGGAGCTGTTTTTT

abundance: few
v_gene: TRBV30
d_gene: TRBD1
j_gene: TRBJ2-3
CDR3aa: CAWRNQGQTDTQYF
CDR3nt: TGTGCCTGGAGAAACCAGGGACAGACAGATACGCAGTATTTT

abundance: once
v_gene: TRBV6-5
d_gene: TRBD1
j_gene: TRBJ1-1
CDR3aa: CASSPRTGEEVAFF
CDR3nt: TGTGCCAGCAGCCCACGGACAGGGGAGGAAGTAGCTTTCTTT

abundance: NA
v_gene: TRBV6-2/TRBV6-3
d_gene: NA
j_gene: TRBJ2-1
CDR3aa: CASSYGAPGTNEQFF
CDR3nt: TGTGCCAGCAGTTACGGGGCTCCAGGCACGAATGAGCAGTTCTTC

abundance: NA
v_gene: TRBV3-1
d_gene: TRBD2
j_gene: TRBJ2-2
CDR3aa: CASSPGLAGELFF
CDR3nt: TGTGCCAGCAGCCCGGGACTAGCGGGGGAGCTGTTTTTT

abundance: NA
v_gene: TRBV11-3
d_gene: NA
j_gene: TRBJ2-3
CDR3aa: CASSSGGKDTQYF
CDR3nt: TGTGCCAGCAGCTCCGGGGGAAAAGATACGCAGTATTTT

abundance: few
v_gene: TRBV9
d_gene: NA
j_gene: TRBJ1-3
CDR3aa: CASSVSGMSSTIYF
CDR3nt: TGTGCCAGCAGCGTGTCCGGAATGTCCTCCACCATATATTTT

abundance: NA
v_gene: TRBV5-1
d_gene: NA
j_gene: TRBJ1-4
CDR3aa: CASSARTATNEKLFF
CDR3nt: TGCGCCAGCAGCGCTAGGACAGCAACTAATGAAAAACTGTTTTTT

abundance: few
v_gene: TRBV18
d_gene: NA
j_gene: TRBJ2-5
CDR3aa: CASSRASQETQYF
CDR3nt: TGTGCCAGCTCACGGGCCTCACAAGAGACCCAGTACTTC

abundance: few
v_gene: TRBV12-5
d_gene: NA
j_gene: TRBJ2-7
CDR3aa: CASGLEGGEQYF
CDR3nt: TGTGCTAGTGGTTTGGAGGGGGGCGAGCAGTACTTC

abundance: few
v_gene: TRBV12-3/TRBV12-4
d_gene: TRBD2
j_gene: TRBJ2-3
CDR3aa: CASRGGWTQYF
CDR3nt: TGTGCCAGCAGGGGGGGGTGGACGCAGTATTTT

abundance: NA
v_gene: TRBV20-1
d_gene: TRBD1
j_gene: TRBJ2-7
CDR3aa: CSAREQGIWSEQYF
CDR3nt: TGCAGTGCCAGGGAACAGGGGATTTGGAGCGAGCAGTACTTC

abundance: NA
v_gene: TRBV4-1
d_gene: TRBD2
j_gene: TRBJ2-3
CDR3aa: CATGMSGGPITDTQYF
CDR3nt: TGCGCCACCGGAATGAGCGGGGGGCCTATCACAGATACGCAGTATTTT

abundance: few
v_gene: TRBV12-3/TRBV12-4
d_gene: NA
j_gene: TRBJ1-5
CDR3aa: CASSSHQGSGAQHF
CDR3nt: TGTGCCAGCAGTTCCCACCAGGGTTCCGGGGCCCAGCATTTT

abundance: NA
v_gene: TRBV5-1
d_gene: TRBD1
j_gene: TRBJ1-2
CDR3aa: CASSLGLGQDPYLQGYTF
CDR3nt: TGCGCCAGCAGCTTGGGCTTGGGACAGGACCCTTATCTCCAAGGCTACACCTTC

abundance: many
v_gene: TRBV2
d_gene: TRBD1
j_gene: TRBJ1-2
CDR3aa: CASRDRGPGYTF
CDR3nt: TGTGCCAGCAGGGACAGGGGGCCTGGCTACACCTTC